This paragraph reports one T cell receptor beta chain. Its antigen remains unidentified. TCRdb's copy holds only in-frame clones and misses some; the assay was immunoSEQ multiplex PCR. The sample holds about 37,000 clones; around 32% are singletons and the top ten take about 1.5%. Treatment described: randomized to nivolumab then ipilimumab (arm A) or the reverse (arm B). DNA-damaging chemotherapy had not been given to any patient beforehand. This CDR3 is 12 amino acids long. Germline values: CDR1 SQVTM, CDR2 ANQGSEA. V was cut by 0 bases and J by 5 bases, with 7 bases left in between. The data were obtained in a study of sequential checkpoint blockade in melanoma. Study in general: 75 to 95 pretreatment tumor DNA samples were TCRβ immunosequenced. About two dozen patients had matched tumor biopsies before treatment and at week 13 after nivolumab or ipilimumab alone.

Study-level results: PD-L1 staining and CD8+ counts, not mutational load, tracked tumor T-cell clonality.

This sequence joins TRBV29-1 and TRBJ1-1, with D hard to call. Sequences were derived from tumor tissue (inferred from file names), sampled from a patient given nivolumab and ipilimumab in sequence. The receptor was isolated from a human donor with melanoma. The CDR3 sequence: CSVEDWGTEAFF. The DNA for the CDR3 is TGCAGCGTTGAAGATTGGGGAACTGAAGCTTTCTTT.